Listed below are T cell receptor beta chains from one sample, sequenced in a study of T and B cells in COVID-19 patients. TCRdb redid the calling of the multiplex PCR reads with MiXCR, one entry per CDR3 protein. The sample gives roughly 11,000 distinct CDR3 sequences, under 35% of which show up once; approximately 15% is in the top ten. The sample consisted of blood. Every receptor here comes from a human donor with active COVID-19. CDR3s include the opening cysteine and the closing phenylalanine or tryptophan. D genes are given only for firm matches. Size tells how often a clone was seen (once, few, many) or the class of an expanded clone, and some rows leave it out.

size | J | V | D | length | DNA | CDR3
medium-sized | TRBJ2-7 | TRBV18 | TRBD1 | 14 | TGTGCCAGCTCCCCAGGGGGCACCCCCTACGAGCAGTACTTC | CASSPGGTPYEQYF
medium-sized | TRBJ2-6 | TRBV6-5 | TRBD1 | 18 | TGTGCCAGCAGTTATCGTACAGGGGTGGCCTCTGGGGCCAACGTCCTGACTTTC | CASSYRTGVASGANVLTF
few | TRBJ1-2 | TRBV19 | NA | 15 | TGTGCCAGTAGTCCTCAACAGGGTCTAGGCTATGGCTACACCTTC | CASSPQQGLGYGYTF
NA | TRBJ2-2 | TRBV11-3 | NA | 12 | TGTGCCAGCAGCTACGGCACCGGGGAGCTGTTTTTT | CASSYGTGELFF
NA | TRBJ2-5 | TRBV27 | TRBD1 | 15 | TGTGCCAGCATAGCGGGACAGGGGGAGGTAGAGACCCAGTACTTC | CASIAGQGEVETQYF
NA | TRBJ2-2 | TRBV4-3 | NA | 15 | TGCGCCAGCAGCCAAGGGGATCCTAGGGACGGGGAGCTGATTTTT | CASSQGDPRDGELIF
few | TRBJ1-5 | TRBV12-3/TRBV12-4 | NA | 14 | TGTGCCAGCAGTCGAGGGACACGCGATCAGCCCCAGCATTTT | CASSRGTRDQPQHF
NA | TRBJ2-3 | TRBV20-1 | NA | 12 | TGCAGTGCAAAGGGGGAGGCAGATACGCAGTATTTT | CSAKGEADTQYF
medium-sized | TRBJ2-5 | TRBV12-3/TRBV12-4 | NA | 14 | TGTGCCAGCAGCCCACAGCTAGTTGCAGAGACCCAGTACTTC | CASSPQLVAETQYF
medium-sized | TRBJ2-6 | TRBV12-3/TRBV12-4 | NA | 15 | TGTGCCAGCAGTTTAAAGGGGTCTGGGGCCAACGTCCTGACTTTC | CASSLKGSGANVLTF
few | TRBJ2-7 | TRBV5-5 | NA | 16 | TGTGCCAGCAGCTTGACAGCCCCGATAGGGGCGTACGAGCAGTACTTC | CASSLTAPIGAYEQYF
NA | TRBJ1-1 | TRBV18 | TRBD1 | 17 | TGTGCCAGCTCACTCCTTCTATCAACAGGGGGCAAGACTGAAGCTTTCTTT | CASSLLLSTGGKTEAFF
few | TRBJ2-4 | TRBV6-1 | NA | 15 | TGTGCCAGCAGTGTCGGAACAGGAGCCAAAAACATTCAGTACTTC | CASSVGTGAKNIQYF
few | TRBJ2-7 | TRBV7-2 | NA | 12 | TGTGCCAGCAGCTTAGCGGCCTACGAGCAGTACTTC | CASSLAAYEQYF
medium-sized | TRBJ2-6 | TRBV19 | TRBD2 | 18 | TGTGCCAGTAGTAGGGGGGGGGGATCCCCCTCTGGGGCCAACGTCCTGACTTTC | CASSRGGGSPSGANVLTF
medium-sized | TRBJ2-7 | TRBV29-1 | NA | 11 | TGCAGCGTCCGGGCCTCCTACGAGCAGTACTTC | CSVRASYEQYF
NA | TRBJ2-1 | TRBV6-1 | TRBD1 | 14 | TGTGCCAGCAGTTTCCAGGACAGGGCCAATGAGCAGTTCTTC | CASSFQDRANEQFF
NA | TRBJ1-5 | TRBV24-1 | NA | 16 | TGTGCCACCAGTGATTGCCAGGCCCGGGGGAATCAGCCCCAGCATTTT | CATSDCQARGNQPQHF
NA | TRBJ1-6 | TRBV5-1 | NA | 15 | TGCGCCAGCAGCTTGGCCGGGGCCGTCAATTCACCCCTCCACTTT | CASSLAGAVNSPLHF
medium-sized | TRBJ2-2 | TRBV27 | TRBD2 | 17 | TGTGCCAGCAGTTTGACTAGCGGGGGGCAGAACACCGGGGAGCTGTTTTTT | CASSLTSGGQNTGELFF
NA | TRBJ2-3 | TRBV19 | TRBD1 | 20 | TGTGCCAGTAGTATCTCGGTCCGCGGGACAGGGGCCCCGTTCGGAGATACGCAGTATTTT | CASSISVRGTGAPFGDTQYF
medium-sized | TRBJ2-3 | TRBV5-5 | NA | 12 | TGTGCCAGCAGCTTCGACAGAGATACGCAGTATTTT | CASSFDRDTQYF
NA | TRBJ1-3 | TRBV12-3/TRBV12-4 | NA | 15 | TGTGCCAGCAGTAGGACCCCGGGGACGGGAAACACCATATATTTT | CASSRTPGTGNTIYF
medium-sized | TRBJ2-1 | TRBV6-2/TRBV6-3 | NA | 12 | TGTGCCAGCAGCCTCCGGGTTAATGAGCAGTTCTTC | CASSLRVNEQFF
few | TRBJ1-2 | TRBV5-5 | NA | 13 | TGTGCCAGCAGCTCGGACACGTACTATGGCTACACCTTC | CASSSDTYYGYTF
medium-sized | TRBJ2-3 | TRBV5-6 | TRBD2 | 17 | TGTGCCAGCAGCTTGGAAAGGACTAGCGGGCCGACAGATACGCAGTATTTT | CASSLERTSGPTDTQYF
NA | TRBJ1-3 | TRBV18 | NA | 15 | TGTGCCAGCTCACCTCAAGGCTCCTCTGGAAACACCATATATTTT | CASSPQGSSGNTIYF
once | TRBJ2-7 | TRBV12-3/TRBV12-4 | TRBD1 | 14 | TGTGCCAGCAATTCAGAGGGGGCTCCCTACGAGCAGTACTTC | CASNSEGAPYEQYF
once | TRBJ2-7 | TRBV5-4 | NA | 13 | TGTGCCAGCAGCTTGGGGGCAGGGAACGAGCAGTACTTC | CASSLGAGNEQYF
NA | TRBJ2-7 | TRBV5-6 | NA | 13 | TGTGCCAGCAGCCCTGGACATGCCTACGAGCAGTACTTC | CASSPGHAYEQYF
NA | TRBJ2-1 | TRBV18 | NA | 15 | TGTGCCAGCTCACCACCGGGAAGGGCTAACAATGAGCAGTTCTTC | CASSPPGRANNEQFF
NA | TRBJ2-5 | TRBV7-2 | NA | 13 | TGTGCCAGCAGCTTTACGGGCGCGGAGACCCAGTACTTC | CASSFTGAETQYF
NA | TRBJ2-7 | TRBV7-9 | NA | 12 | TGTGCCAGCAGCTCCGACCACTACGAGCAGTACTTC | CASSSDHYEQYF
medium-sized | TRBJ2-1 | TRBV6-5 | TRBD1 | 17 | TGTGCCAGCAGTGACGCCAGGGACAGGTTTACCTACAATGAGCAGTTCTTC | CASSDARDRFTYNEQFF
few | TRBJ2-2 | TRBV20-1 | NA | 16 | TGCAGTGCTAGAGAAGGACGGTATTCGAACACCGGGGAGCTGTTTTTT | CSAREGRYSNTGELFF
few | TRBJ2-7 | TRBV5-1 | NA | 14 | TGCGCCAGCAGCTTGGGTTCTTACGGCTACGAGCAGTACTTC | CASSLGSYGYEQYF
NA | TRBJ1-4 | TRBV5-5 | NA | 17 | TGTGCCAGCAGCTTACCGGGGACGCCTAAAAGGGGGGAAAAACTGTTTTTT | CASSLPGTPKRGEKLFF
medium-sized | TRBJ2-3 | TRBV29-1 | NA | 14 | TGCAGCGTCGGTTTAGCGAGAAACACAGATACGCAGTATTTT | CSVGLARNTDTQYF
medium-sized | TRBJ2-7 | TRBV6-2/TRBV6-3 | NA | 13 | TGTGCCAGCAGTTACGCTAGATTAGGGGAGCAGTACTTC | CASSYARLGEQYF
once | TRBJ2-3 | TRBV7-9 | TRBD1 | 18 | TGTGCCAGCAGCTCCGCAGTCCCGGGACAGGGCCGCACAGATACGCAGTATTTT | CASSSAVPGQGRTDTQYF
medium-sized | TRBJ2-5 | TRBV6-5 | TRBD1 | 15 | TGTGCCAGCAGTTACGGGACAGGGAAGCTAGAGACCCAGTACTTC | CASSYGTGKLETQYF
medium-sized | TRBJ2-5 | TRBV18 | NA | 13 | TGTGCCAGCTCACCACCACAAGGGGAGACCCAGTACTTC | CASSPPQGETQYF
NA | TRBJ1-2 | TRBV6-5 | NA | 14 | TGTGCCAGCAGACCAGGAGGACAGAACTATGGCTACACCTTC | CASRPGGQNYGYTF
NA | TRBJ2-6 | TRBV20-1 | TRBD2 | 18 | TGCAGTGCTATCCATCCGGGACTACCACCTTCTGGGGCCAACGTCCTGACTTTC | CSAIHPGLPPSGANVLTF
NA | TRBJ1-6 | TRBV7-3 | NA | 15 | TGTGCCAGCAGCTTAGGGGCAGGGACTAATTCACCCCTCCACTTT | CASSLGAGTNSPLHF
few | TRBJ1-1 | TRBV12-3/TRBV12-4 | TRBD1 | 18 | TGTGCCAGCAGACCCCGGGACAGGGATAGGGGACTGTACACTGAAGCTTTCTTT | CASRPRDRDRGLYTEAFF
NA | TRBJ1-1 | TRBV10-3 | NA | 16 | TGTGCCATCAGTGAGTCGAAAGGCATTGTCAACACTGAAGCTTTCTTT | CAISESKGIVNTEAFF
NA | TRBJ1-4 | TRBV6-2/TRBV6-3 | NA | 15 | TGTGCCAGCAGCTTCGGACGGACCTCTAATGAAAAACTGTTTTTT | CASSFGRTSNEKLFF
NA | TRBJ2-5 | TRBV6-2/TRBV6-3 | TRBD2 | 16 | TGTGCCAGCAGTGAAGGACTAGCGGGGGGCCAAGAGACCCAGTACTTC | CASSEGLAGGQETQYF